The clone carrying this TCR beta chain has a count of ten or more. These data originate in a study of Graves' ophthalmopathy and Graves' hyperthyroidism. V lost 6 bases to trimming and J lost 5 bases; unmatched junction nucleotides: 11. This CDR3 is built from 15 residues. Germline assignment: CDR1 SNHLY and CDR2 FYNNEI. TCR beta CDR3 regions were amplified from RNA transcripts. HTBI-primed RT-PCR formed the first round, and a multiplex PCR formed the second. Using its own MiXCR run on the multiplex PCR reads, TCRdb lists one record per CDR3 protein. The profile shows 350,000 to 400,000 distinct CDR3 sequences, 15% to 20% of them singletons.

This sequence joins TRBV2 and TRBJ2-5; 8 nucleotides align to TRBD1. The TCR originated in a woman aged 18-29 years with Graves' ophthalmopathy. The sample was peripheral blood. CDR3: CASSPRTGRRETQYF. The CDR3 bases are TGTGCCAGCAGCCCCAGGACAGGGAGGCGCGAGACCCAGTACTTC.